This TCR beta chain is from a study of T-cell reconstitution after alpha-beta-depleted transplantation in children. Study-wide findings and caveats: Newly produced T cells mostly accounted for T-cell counts and diversity one year post-transplant. High day-60 TCRbeta diversity in some patients came from surviving recipient T cells and thymic progenitors. By about two months after transplant, alpha-beta T cells reportedly arose from several hundred graft clones that had expanded.

TCRbeta library construction was performed incorporating unique molecular identifiers. TCRdb recomputed calls from the PCR reads with MiXCR, one row per CDR3 protein. The sample yields roughly 790,000 distinct CDR3 sequences, roughly 15% seen once. Trimming cost V 4 bases and J 1 base, with 11 bases left between them. The CDR3 covers 14 residues. Germline V lookup: CDR1 MNHEY, CDR2 SVGAGI. In regard to this clonotype: Its cognate antigen is unknown.

The chain links TRBV6-5 to TRBJ2-7, with a possible D match to TRBD1 (6 bases). This TCR was recovered from a male patient under 18 who had a stem cell transplant for acute lymphoblastic leukemia, so the T cells may come from the graft donor. This specimen consisted of PBMCs, mostly from graft donor cells, obtained 360 days after TCRalphabeta/CD19-depleted stem cell transplant. The DNA for the CDR3 is TGTGCCAGCAGTTCCCACAGGGTTTCCTACGAGCAGTACTTC. Its translation is CASSSHRVSYEQYF.